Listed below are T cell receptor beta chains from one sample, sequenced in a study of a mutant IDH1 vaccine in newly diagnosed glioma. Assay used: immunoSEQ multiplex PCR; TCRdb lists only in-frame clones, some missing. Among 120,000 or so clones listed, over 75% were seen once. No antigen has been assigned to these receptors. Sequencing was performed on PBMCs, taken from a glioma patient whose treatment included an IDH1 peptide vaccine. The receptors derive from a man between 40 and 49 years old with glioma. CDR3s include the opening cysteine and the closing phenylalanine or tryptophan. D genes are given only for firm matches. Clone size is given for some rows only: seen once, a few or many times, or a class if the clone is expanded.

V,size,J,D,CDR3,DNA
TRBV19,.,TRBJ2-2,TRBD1,CASSGTVIAGELFF,TGTGCCAGTAGTGGGACAGTTATCGCCGGGGAGCTGTTTTTT
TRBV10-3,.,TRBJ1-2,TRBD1,CAISGTGTRGGYTF,TGTGCCATCTCGGGGACAGGGACCCGCGGTGGCTACACCTTC
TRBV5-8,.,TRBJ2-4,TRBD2,CASSSGLAGGNWAKNIQYF,TGTGCCAGCAGCTCGGGACTAGCGGGGGGAAATTGGGCCAAAAACATTCAGTACTTC
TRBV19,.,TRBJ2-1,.,CASSILQGYPSEQFF,TGTGCCAGTAGTATTCTTCAGGGGTACCCCTCTGAGCAGTTCTTC
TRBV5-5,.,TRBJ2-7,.,CASSFGPADEQYF,TGTGCCAGCAGCTTCGGGCCGGCGGACGAGCAGTACTTC
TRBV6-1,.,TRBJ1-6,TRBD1,CASRSGGSPLHF,TGTGCCAGCAGATCAGGGGGTTCACCCCTCCACTTT
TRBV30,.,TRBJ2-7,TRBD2,CAWSKLAGPPGEQYF,TGTGCCTGGAGTAAGCTAGCGGGACCTCCGGGGGAGCAGTACTTC
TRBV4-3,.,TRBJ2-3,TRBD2,CASSRTSGSTDTQYF,TGCGCCAGCAGCCGGACTAGCGGGAGCACAGATACGCAGTATTTT
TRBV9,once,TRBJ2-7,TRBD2,CASSPTGTNYEQYF,TGTGCCAGCAGCCCCACCGGGACTAACTACGAGCAGTACTTC
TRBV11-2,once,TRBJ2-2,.,CASSLGYANTGELFF,TGTGCCAGCAGCTTGGGGTACGCGAACACCGGGGAGCTGTTTTTT
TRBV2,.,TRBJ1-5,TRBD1,CASERDRGRGGNQPQHF,TGTGCCAGCGAGAGGGACAGGGGGCGAGGAGGCAATCAGCCCCAGCATTTT
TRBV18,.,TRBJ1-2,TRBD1,CASSSDREGYTF,TGTGCCAGCTCATCGGACAGGGAGGGCTACACCTTC
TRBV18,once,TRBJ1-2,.,CASSPLPGPDQLTEGYTF,TGTGCCAGCTCACCACTACCTGGACCGGACCAACTCACGGAAGGCTACACCTTC
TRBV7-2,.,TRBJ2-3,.,CASSLVAVRDTQYF,TGTGCCAGCAGCTTAGTTGCGGTCCGAGATACGCAGTATTTT
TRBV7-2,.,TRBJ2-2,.,CASNQDSSTGELFF,TGTGCCAGCAACCAAGACAGTTCCACCGGGGAGCTGTTTTTT
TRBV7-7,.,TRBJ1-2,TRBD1,CASSPGQGYGYTF,TGTGCTAGCAGCCCCGGACAGGGGTATGGCTACACCTTC
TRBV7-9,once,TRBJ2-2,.,CASSAPGPTPGELFF,TGTGCCAGCAGCGCACCGGGTCCTACACCGGGGGAGCTGTTTTTT
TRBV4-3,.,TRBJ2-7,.,CASSQDRGRYYEQYF,TGCGCCAGCAGCCAAGATAGGGGACGGTATTACGAGCAGTACTTC
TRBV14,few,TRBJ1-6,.,CASSQEGGPSPLHF,TGTGCCAGCAGCCAAGAGGGGGGACCCTCACCCCTCCACTTT
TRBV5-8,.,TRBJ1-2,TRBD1,CASSHRNRGHGYTF,TGTGCCAGCAGCCATAGGAACAGGGGGCATGGCTACACCTTC
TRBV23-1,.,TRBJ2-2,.,CASSQSAAGGELFF,TGCGCCAGCAGTCAATCGGCAGCTGGCGGGGAGCTGTTTTTT
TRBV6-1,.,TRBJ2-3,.,CASRRYTDTQYF,TGTGCCAGCAGAAGGTACACAGATACGCAGTATTTT
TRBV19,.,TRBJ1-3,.,CASSILRTTVSPGNTIYF,TGTGCCAGTAGTATACTCCGGACGACAGTTTCCCCTGGAAACACCATATATTTT
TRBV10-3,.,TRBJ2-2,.,CAISVRVNPAGELFF,TGTGCCATCAGTGTACGGGTGAATCCCGCCGGGGAGCTGTTTTTT
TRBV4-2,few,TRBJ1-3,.,CASSQDPAGSGNTIYF,TGTGCCAGCAGCCAAGATCCGGCAGGGTCAGGAAACACCATATATTTT
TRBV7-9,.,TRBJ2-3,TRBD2,CASSLDAGGTDTQYF,TGTGCCAGCAGCTTAGATGCGGGAGGAACAGATACGCAGTATTTT
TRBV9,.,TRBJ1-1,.,CASSVGGAMNTEAFF,TGTGCCAGCAGCGTAGGGGGCGCGATGAACACTGAAGCTTTCTTT
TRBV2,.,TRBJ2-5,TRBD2,CASSLFGGVEETQYF,TGTGCCAGCAGCCTCTTCGGGGGGGTGGAAGAGACCCAGTACTTC
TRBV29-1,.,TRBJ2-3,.,CSVDQDLTDTQYF,TGCAGCGTTGATCAGGACCTCACAGATACGCAGTATTTT
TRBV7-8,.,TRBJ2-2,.,CASSLSATANTGELFF,TGTGCCAGCAGCTTAAGCGCAACCGCGAACACCGGGGAGCTGTTTTTT
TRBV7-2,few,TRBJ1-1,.,CASSSQAGNTEAFF,TGTGCCAGCAGCTCACAGGCAGGGAACACTGAAGCTTTCTTT
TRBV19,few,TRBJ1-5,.,CASSTGQSNQPQHF,TGTGCCAGTAGTACAGGACAGAGCAATCAGCCCCAGCATTTT
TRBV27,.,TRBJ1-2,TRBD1,CASSLGYRRTGGNGYTF,TGTGCCAGCAGTTTAGGATATCGCCGGACAGGGGGCAATGGCTACACCTTC
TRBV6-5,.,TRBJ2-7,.,CASSPGGPRSYEQYF,TGTGCCAGCAGTCCCGGGGGGCCTCGCTCCTACGAGCAGTACTTC
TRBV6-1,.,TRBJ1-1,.,CATERDPPGKTEAFF,TGTGCCACCGAGCGGGACCCCCCGGGCAAAACTGAAGCTTTCTTT
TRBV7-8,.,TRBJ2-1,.,CASSSTRVPISDEQFF,TGTGCCAGCAGCTCAACACGGGTGCCCATTTCCGATGAGCAGTTCTTC
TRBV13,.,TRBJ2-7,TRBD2,CASSFWLAGPEQYF,TGTGCCAGCAGCTTTTGGCTAGCGGGACCCGAGCAGTACTTC
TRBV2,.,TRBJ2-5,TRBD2,CASSPSGGRIEQYF,TGTGCCAGCAGCCCCTCGGGGGGACGTATAGAGCAGTACTTC
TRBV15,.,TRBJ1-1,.,CATNRARSQMNTEAFF,TGTGCCACCAACCGAGCCAGGAGCCAGATGAACACTGAAGCTTTCTTT
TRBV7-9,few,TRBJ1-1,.,CASSLTEDTEAFF,TGTGCCAGCAGCTTAACAGAGGACACTGAAGCTTTCTTT
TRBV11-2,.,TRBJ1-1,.,CASSLPDRPFGIEAFF,TGTGCCAGCAGCTTACCGGACCGGCCCTTCGGCATTGAAGCTTTCTTT
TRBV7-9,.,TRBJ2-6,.,CASSPRGGSGANVLTF,TGTGCCAGCAGCCCCAGGGGTGGCTCTGGGGCCAACGTCCTGACTTTC
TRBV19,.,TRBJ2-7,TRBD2,CASSMIGGGDEQYF,TGTGCCAGTAGTATGATCGGCGGGGGGGACGAGCAGTACTTC
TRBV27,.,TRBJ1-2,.,CASREIGMARSYGYTF,TGTGCCAGCAGGGAGATCGGGATGGCTCGATCTTATGGCTACACCTTC
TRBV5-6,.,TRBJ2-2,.,CASSLGETRRTGTGELFF,TGTGCCAGCAGCTTGGGGGAGACTAGACGAACGGGCACCGGGGAGCTGTTTTTT
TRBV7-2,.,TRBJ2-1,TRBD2,CASSLEAGIYNEQFF,TGTGCCAGCAGCTTGGAAGCGGGGATCTACAATGAGCAGTTCTTC
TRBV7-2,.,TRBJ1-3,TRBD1,CASSSYGTGFDTIYF,TGTGCCAGCAGCTCCTATGGGACAGGGTTCGACACCATATATTTT
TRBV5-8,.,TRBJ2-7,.,CASSRDKYEQYF,TGTGCCAGCAGTCGGGACAAATACGAGCAGTACTTC
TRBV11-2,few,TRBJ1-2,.,CASRSPDPKGYTF,TGTGCCAGCAGGTCTCCCGACCCAAAGGGCTACACCTTC
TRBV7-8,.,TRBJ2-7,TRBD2,CASRPSGRIAHEQYF,TGTGCCAGCAGACCAAGCGGGAGAATAGCACACGAGCAGTACTTC
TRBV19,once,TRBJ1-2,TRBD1,CASSMDRGNYGYTF,TGTGCCAGTAGTATGGACAGGGGTAACTATGGCTACACCTTC